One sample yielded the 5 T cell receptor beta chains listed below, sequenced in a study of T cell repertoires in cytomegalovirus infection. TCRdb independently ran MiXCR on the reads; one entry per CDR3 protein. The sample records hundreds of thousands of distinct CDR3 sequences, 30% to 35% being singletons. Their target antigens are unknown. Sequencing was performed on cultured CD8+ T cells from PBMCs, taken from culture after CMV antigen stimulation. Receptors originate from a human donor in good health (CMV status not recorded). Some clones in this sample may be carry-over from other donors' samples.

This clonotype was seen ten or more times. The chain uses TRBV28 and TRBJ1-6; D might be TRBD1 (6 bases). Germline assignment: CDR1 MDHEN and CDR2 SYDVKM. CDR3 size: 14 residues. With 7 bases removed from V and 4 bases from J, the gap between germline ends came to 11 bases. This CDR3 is CASTEGGYNSPLHF. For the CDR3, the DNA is TGTGCCAGCACCGAGGGGGGGTATAATTCACCCCTCCACTTT. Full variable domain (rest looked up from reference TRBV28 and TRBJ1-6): DVKVTQSSRYLVKRTGEKVFLECVQDMDHENMFWYRQDPGLGLRLIYFSYDVKMKEKGDIPEGYSVSREKKERFSLILESASTNQTSMYLCASTEGGYNSPLHFGNGTRLTVT.

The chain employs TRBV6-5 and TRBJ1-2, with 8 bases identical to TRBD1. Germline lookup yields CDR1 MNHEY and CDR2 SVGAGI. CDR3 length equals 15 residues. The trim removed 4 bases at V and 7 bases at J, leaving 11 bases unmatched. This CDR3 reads CASSSLTGVYGGYTF. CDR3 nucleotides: TGTGCCAGCAGTTCGTTGACAGGGGTATATGGTGGCTACACCTTC.

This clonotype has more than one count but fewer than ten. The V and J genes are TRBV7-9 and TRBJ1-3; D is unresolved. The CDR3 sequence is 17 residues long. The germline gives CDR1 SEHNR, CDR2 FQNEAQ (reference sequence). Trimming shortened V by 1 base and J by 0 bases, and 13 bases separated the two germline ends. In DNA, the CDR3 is TGTGCCAGCAGCTTAGGAGGGCAGTACCGCTCTGGAAACACCATATATTTT. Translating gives CASSLGGQYRSGNTIYF.

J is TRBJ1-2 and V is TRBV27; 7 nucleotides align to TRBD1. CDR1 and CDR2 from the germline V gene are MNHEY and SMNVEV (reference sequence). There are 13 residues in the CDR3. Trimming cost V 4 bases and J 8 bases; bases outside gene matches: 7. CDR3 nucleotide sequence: TGTGCCAGCAGTTCACAGGGGTTGTTAGGCTACACCTTC. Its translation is CASSSQGLLGYTF.

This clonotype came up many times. CDR3: CASSFLTGYGYTF. The CDR3 region has the DNA TGTGCCAGCAGCTTTTTAACCGGTTATGGCTACACCTTC. The chain has TRBV7-2 and TRBJ1-2, with no clear D. V dropped 3 bases and J dropped 5 bases, with 10 bases sitting between them. The CDR3 contains 13 residues. CDR1 is SGHTA and CDR2 is FQGNSA in the germline V gene.